The T cell receptor (beta chain) described here comes from a study of T cell clones after liver transplantation. Study background: Post-transplant blood was tracked for graft-donor-reactive T cell clones identified in a pre-transplant mixed lymphocyte reaction. Three of the eight recipients were HCV-positive; the rest had non-autoimmune, non-viral transplant indications. General study points: A significant post-transplant drop in circulating graft-donor-reactive CD4 TCRbeta sequences occurred in most of the 8 subjects.

As regards this clone: Its target is not known.

Assay: immunoSEQ multiplex PCR; the TCRdb copy retains only in-frame clones and omits some. This sample carries tens of thousands of clones, roughly 90% of them seen once, and the ten largest clones take approximately 2.4%. CDR3 length: 12 residues. The V end lost 1 base, the J end lost 14 bases, and 15 bases lay between the germline ends. Germline lookup yields CDR1 SQVTM and CDR2 ANQGSEA. The receptor was isolated from a human donor who received a liver transplant. The chain is built from TRBV29-1 and TRBJ2-1, with unresolved D. The sample consisted of CD4+ T cells from blood, taken before liver transplant. The CDR3 is CSVEGRAGLEFF. CDR3 nucleotide sequence: TGCAGCGTTGAAGGCAGAGCAGGCCTTGAGTTCTTC.